This T cell receptor (beta chain) was captured in a study of T cell responses to AZD1222 COVID-19 vaccine. Turning to the study itself: Pooled samples include second doses given at about 4 or 12 weeks.

Measured with immunoSEQ multiplex PCR; TCRdb has only the in-frame clones, and not every one. The profile shows fewer than 200,000 clones, approximately 92% of them singletons. V lost 3 bases and J 4 bases, leaving 12 bases between the germline ends. The germline V gene has CDR1 LGHNA and CDR2 YSLEER. The CDR3 length is 15 residues. Study-level findings and limits: Within unmutated variant regions lay the reported targets of nearly half of spike-specific TCRs.

On this clone itself: No antigen is known for it.

The chain has TRBV4-3 and TRBJ1-4; D unclear. The sequencing used peripheral blood, collected on day 0 of AZD1222 vaccination. The TCR sequence derives from an adult in good health. The CDR3 bases are TGCGCCAGCAGCCAGCCCGGAGCCGGTAATGAAAAACTGTTTTTT. This translates into CASSQPGAGNEKLFF.